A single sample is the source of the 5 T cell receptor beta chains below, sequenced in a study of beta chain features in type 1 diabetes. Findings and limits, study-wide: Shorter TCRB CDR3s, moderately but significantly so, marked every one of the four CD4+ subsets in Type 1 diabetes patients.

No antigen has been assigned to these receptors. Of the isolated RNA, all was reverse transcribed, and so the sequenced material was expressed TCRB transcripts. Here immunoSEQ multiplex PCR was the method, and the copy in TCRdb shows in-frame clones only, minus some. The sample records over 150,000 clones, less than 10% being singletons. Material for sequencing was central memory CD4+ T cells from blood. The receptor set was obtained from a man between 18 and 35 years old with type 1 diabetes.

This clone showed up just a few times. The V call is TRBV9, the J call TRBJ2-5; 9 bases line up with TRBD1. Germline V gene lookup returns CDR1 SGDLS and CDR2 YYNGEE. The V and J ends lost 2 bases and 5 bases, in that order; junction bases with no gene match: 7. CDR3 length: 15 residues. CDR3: CASSVSGQGRETQYF. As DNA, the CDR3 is TGTGCCAGCAGCGTTTCGGGACAGGGTCGTGAGACCCAGTACTTC.

CDR3 in DNA: TGCGCCAGCAGGACCAGGGCCGGAGATGAAAAACTGTTTTTT. The encoded protein is CASRTRAGDEKLFF. The chain has TRBV5-1 and TRBJ1-4, with D possibly TRBD1 on 5 matching bases. CDR1 and CDR2 (germline): SGHRS, YFSETQ. The CDR3 length is 14 residues. Trimming shortened V by 5 bases and J by 6 bases, and 14 bases separated the two germline ends.

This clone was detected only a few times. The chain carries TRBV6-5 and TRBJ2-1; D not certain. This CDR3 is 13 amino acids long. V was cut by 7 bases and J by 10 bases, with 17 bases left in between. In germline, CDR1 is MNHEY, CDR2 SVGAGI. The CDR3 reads CASTRLGSLEQFF. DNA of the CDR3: TGTGCCAGCACCCGGCTGGGCAGTTTGGAGCAGTTCTTC.

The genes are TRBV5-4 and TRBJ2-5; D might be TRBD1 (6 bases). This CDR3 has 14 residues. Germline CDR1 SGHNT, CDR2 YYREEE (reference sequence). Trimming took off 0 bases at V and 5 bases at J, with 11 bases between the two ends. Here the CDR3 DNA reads TGTGCCAGCAGCTTGGACAGGGCCCTTGAGACCCAGTACTTC. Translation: CASSLDRALETQYF. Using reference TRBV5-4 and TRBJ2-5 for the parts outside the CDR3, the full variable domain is ETGVTQSPTHLIKTRGQQVTLRCSSQSGHNTVSWYQQALGQGPQFIFQYYREEENGRGNFPPRFSGLQFPNYSSELNVNALELDDSALYLCASSLDRALETQYFGPGTRLLVL.

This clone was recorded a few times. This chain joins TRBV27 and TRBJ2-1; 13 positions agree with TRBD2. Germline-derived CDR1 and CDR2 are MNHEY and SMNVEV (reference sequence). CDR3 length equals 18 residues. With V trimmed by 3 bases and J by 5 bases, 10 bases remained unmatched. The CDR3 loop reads CASSLAPTSGGLHNEQFF. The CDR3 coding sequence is TGTGCCAGCAGTTTGGCCCCGACTAGCGGGGGGCTACACAATGAGCAGTTCTTC.